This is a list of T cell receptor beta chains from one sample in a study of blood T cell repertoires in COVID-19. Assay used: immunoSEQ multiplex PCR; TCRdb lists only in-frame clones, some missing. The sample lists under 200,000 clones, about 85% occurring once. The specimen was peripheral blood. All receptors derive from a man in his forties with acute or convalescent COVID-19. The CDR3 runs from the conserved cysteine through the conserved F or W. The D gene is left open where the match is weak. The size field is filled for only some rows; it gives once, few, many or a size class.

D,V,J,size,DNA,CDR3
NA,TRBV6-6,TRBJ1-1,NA,TGTGCCAGCAGTTCCATGGAGGATGGGGCTTTCTTT,CASSSMEDGAFF
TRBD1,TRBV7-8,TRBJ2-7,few,TGTGCCAGCAGCTTCGGGACAGGGGATCGATACGAGCAGTACTTC,CASSFGTGDRYEQYF
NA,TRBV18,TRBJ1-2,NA,TGTGCCAGCTCCTCGTCCGGGGGAGCTAACTATGGCTACACCTTC,CASSSSGGANYGYTF
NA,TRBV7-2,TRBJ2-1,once,TGTGCCAGCAGCTTAGCCTGGAGAGATGAGCAGTTCTTC,CASSLAWRDEQFF
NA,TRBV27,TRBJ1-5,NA,TGTGCCAGCAGTTGGACAGCCAGTCAGCCCCAGCATTTT,CASSWTASQPQHF
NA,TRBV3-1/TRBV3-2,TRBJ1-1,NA,TGTGCCAGCAGCTTTACAGGCGCTGAAGCTTTCTTT,CASSFTGAEAFF
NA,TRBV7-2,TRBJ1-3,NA,TGTGCCAGCGCTGGGCAGAGCTCTGGAAACACCATATATTTT,CASAGQSSGNTIYF
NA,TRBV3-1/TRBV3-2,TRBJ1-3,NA,TGTGCCAGCAGCCAAGAGGCGGGGGCACGGGTTGGGAACACCATATATTTT,CASSQEAGARVGNTIYF
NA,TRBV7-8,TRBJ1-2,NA,TGTGCCAGCAGCCTCAGGGTATCTGATGGCTACACCTTC,CASSLRVSDGYTF
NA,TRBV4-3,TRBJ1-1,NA,TGCGCCAGCAGCCAAGCAGTTTGGCTCCGGGAACCCTACACTGAAGCTTTCTTT,CASSQAVWLREPYTEAFF
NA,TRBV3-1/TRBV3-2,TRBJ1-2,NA,TGTGCCAGCAGCCAAGATGGGGCAGCCTATGGCTACACCTTC,CASSQDGAAYGYTF
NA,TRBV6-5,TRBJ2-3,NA,TGTGCCAGCAGTTACGCGGGGAGTGGTGCAGATACGCAGTATTTT,CASSYAGSGADTQYF
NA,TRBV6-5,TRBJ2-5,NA,TGTGCCAGCAGTTACCGGAGGCAAGAGACCCAGTACTTC,CASSYRRQETQYF
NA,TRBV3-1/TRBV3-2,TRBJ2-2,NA,TGTGCCAGCAGGAGAGGGAACACCGGGGAGCTGTTTTTT,CASRRGNTGELFF
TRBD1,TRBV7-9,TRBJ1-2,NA,TGTGCCAGCAGCCCCGTGTTACCAAGAAGGGGGACAGACTATGGCTACACCTTC,CASSPVLPRRGTDYGYTF
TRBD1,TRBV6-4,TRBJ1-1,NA,TGTGCCAGCAGTGACTCCCAGGGGGTGGCTGAAGCTTTCTTT,CASSDSQGVAEAFF
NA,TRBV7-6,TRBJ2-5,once,TGTGCCAGCAGCTTAGGGGCAGGGCCCCAAGAGACCCAGTACTTC,CASSLGAGPQETQYF
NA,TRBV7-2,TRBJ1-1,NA,TGTGCCAGCAGCTGGCGGGCCGGTGAATTGAACACTGAAGCTTTCTTT,CASSWRAGELNTEAFF
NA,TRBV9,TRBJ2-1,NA,TGTGCCAGCGGGCCTATAACGGCGGGGCATGAGCAGTTCTTC,CASGPITAGHEQFF
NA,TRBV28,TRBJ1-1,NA,TGTGCCAGCAGTCCCGATGGGGCGCAGAACACTGAAGCTTTCTTT,CASSPDGAQNTEAFF
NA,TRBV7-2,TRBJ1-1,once,TGTGCCAGCAGCTTACTGGGACTGCTGAACACTGAAGCTTTCTTT,CASSLLGLLNTEAFF
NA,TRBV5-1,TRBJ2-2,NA,TGCGCCAGCAGCTTGGATCGGGGGTTAGGGCCGAACACCGGGGAGCTGTTTTTT,CASSLDRGLGPNTGELFF